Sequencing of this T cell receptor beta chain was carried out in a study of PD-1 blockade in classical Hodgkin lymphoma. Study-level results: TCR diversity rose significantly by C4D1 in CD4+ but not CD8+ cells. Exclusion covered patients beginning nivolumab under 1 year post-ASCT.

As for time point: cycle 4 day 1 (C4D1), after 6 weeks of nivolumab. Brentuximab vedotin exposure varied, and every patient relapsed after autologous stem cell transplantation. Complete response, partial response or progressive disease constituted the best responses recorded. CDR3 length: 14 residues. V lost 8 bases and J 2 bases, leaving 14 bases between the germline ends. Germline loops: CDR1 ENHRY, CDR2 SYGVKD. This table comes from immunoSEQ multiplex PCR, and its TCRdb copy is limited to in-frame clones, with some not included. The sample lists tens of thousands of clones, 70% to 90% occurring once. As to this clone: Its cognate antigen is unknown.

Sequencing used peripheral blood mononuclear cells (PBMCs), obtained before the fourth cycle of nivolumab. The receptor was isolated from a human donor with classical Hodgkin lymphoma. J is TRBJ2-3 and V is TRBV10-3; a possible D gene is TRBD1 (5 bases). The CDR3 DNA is TGTGCCATCCTACGTAGGGGATCCACAGATACGCAGTATTTT. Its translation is CAILRRGSTDTQYF.